This TCR beta chain was identified in a study of OX40 agonist ivuxolimab in advanced cancers. To note about this clone: Its antigen is still unknown.

Study-level findings and limits: Compared with others, partial responders at 0.1-3.0 mg/kg displayed clonal expansion among the lowest.

Clones were sequenced by immunoSEQ multiplex PCR, and TCRdb holds only the in-frame ones, with some missing. Here the sample spans tens of thousands of clones, more than 70% being singletons. The CDR3 has 15 amino acids. Per the germline V gene, CDR1 is MDHEN and CDR2 is SYDVKM. The V and J ends lost 4 bases and 5 bases respectively, with 17 bases between them. Sequencing was performed on CD4+ or CD8+ T cells sorted from blood, taken in a trial of the OX40 agonist ivuxolimab. The J gene is TRBJ2-5, the V gene TRBV28; D is possibly TRBD1 (6 bases). The TCR originated in an adult with an advanced solid tumor such as melanoma, head and neck, liver or kidney cancer. CDR3 region: CASSYSGAVRETQYF. Written as DNA, the CDR3 is TGTGCCAGCAGTTATTCAGGGGCTGTCCGCGAGACCCAGTACTTC.